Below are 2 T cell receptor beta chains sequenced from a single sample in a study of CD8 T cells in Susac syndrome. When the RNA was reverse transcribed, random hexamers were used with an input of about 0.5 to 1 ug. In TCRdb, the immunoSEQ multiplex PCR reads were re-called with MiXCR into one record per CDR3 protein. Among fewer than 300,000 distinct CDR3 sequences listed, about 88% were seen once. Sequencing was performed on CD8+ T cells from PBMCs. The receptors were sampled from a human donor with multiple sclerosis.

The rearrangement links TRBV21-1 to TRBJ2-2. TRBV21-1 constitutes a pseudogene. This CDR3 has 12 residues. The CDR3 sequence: CASRGTAGELFF. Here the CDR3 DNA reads TGTGCCAGCAGGGGGACAGCCGGGGAGCTGTTTTTT.

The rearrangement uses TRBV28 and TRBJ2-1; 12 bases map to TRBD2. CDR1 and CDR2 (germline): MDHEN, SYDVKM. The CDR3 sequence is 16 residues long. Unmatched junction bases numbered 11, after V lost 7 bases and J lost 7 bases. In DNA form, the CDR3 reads TGTGCCAGCAATGGTCTAGCGGGAGGGCCTTGGAATGAGCAGTTCTTC. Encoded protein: CASNGLAGGPWNEQFF.